The TCR beta chain described here comes from a study of blood T cell repertoires in COVID-19. Whole-study context: From T cells, B-cell-depleted T cells, or PBMCs came the material, which was cDNA or gDNA.

Germline assignment: CDR1 SEHNR and CDR2 FQNEAQ (reference sequence). Trimming pared 2 bases from V and 4 bases from J, leaving 14 bases between. The CDR3 is 16 residues long. Source study methods: Reference gene primer amplification in the assay estimated nucleated cell counts. Repertoires were generated with immunoSEQ multiplex PCR, while TCRdb's copy carries only in-frame clones and drops some. D and trimming come from the DNA, and the V and J calls and clone size come from that table. This sample has around 200,000 clones; around 80% occur once, and the top ten carry roughly 8.7%. The sequence was obtained from a man between 40 and 49 years old with active or convalescent COVID-19. V is TRBV7-9 and J is TRBJ2-2; D not certain. Sequencing was done on a sample of peripheral blood. The CDR3 region is CASSLSSLVFTGELFF. The DNA for the CDR3 is TGTGCCAGCAGCTTATCTAGTCTCGTTTTCACCGGGGAGCTGTTTTTT.